The clone carrying this TCR beta chain was observed many times. The same CDR3 arises from other DNA sequences in this sample as well. This sample is part of a study of metastatic and nonmetastatic thyroid tumors. Until they underwent thyroid surgery, no patient had received any treatment. Using MiXCR, TCRdb re-called clones from the PCR reads. The table records about 16,000 clones, 12% of them present only once. Germline CDR1 and CDR2: MGHRA and YSYEKL. Between the trimmed V and J ends, which lost 8 bases and 1 base, there was a span of 14 bases. There are 14 residues in the CDR3. The rearrangement uses TRBV4-1 and TRBJ1-1; no reliable D call. This TCR came from a female donor with papillary thyroid cancer or a benign thyroid nodule (not recorded which). Some clones in this sample may be carry-over from other donors' samples. The specimen sequenced was tumor tissue. The CDR3 nucleotides are TGCGCCAGCTCGACGCGGACGGAGAACACTGAAGCTTTCTTT. It translates to CASSTRTENTEAFF.